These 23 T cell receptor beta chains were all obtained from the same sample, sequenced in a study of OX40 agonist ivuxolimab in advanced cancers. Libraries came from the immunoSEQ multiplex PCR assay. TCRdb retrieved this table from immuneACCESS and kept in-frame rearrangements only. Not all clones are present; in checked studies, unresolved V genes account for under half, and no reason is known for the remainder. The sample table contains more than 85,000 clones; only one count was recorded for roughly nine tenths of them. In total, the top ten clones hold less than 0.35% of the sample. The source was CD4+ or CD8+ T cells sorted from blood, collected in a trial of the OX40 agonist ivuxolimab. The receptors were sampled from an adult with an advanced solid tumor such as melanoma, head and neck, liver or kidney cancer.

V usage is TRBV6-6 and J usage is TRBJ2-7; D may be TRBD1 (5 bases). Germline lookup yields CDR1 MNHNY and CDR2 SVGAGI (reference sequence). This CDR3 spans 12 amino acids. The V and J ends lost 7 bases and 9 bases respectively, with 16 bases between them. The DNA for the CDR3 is TGTGCCAGCAATCAGGCAGGGAACGTGCAGTACTTC. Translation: CASNQAGNVQYF.

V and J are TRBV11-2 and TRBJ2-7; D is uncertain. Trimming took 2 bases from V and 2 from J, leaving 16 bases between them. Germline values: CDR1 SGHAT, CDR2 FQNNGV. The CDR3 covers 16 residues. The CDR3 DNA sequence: TGTGCCAGCAGCTTAAAGGCCCGGCTAAAACCCTACGAGCAGTACTTC. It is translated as CASSLKARLKPYEQYF.

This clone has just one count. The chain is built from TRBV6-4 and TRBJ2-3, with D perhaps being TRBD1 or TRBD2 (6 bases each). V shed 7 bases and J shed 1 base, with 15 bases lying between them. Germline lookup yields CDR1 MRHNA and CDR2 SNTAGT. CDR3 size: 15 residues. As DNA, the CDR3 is TGTGCCAGCACACTGACAGGCGGGGGCACAGATACGCAGTATTTT. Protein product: CASTLTGGGTDTQYF.

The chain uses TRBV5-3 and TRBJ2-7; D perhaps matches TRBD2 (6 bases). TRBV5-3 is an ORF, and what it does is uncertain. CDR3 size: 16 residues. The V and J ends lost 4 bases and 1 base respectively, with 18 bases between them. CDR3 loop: CARSPGEVPDSYEQYF. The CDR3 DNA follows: TGTGCCAGAAGCCCCGGGGAGGTCCCGGATTCCTACGAGCAGTACTTC.

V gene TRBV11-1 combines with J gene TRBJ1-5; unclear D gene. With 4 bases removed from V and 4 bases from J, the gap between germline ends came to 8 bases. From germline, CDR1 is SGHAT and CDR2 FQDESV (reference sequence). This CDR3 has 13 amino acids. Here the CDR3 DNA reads TGTGCCAGCAGCTCATCTCTAAATCAGCCCCAGCATTTT. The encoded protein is CASSSSLNQPQHF.

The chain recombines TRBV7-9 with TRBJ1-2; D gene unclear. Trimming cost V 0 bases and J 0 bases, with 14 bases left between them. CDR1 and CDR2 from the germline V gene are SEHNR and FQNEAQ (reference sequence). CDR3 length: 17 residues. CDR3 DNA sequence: TGTGCCAGCAGCTTAGCGCGTGATCACGCGACTAACTATGGCTACACCTTC. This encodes CASSLARDHATNYGYTF. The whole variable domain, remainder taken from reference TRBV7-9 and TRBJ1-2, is DTGVSQNPRHKITKRGQNVTFRCDPISEHNRLYWYRQTLGQGPEFLTYFQNEAQLEKSRLLSDRFSAERPKGSFSTLEIQRTEQGDSAMYLCASSLARDHATNYGYTFGSGTRLTVV.

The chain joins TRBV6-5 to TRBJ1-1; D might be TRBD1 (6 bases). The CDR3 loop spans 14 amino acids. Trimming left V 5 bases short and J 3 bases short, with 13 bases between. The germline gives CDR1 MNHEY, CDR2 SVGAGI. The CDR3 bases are TGTGCCAGCAGTGAACAGGGTGGGGACACTGAAGCTTTCTTT. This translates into CASSEQGGDTEAFF.

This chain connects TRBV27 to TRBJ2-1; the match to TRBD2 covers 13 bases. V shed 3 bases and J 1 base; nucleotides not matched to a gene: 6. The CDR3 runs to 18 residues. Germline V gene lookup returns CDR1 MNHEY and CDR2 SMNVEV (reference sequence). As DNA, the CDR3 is TGTGCCAGCAGTTTCGTCGGGACTAGCGGGACGTCCTACAATGAGCAGTTCTTC. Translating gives CASSFVGTSGTSYNEQFF.

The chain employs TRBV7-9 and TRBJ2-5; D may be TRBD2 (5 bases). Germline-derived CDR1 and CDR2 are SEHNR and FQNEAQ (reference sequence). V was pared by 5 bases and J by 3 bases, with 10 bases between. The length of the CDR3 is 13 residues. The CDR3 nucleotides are TGTGCCAGCAGCCTCCGGGAAGAAGAGACCCAGTACTTC. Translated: CASSLREEETQYF.

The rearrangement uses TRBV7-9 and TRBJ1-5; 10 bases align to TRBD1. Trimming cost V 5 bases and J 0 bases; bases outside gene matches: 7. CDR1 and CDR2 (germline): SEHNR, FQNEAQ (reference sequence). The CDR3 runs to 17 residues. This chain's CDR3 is CASSLWTGGYSNQPQHF. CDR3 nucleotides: TGTGCCAGCAGCCTCTGGACAGGGGGATATAGCAATCAGCCCCAGCATTTT.

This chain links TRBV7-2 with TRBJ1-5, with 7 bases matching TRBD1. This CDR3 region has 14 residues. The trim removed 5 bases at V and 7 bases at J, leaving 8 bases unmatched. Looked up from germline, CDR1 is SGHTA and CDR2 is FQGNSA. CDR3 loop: CASSPRVGGQPQHF. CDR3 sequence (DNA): TGTGCCAGCAGCCCAAGGGTAGGGGGCCAGCCCCAGCATTTT.

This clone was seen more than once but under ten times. The CDR3: CASSPAQGRSSGANVLTF. The CDR3 coding sequence is TGTGCCAGTAGTCCCGCCCAGGGTAGGAGCTCTGGGGCCAACGTCCTGACTTTC. The rearrangement joins TRBV19 to TRBJ2-6; weak D call: TRBD1 (5 bases). V was pared by 5 bases and J by 0 bases, with 17 bases between. The CDR3 runs 18 residues. Per germline, CDR1 LNHDA and CDR2 SQIVND (reference sequence).

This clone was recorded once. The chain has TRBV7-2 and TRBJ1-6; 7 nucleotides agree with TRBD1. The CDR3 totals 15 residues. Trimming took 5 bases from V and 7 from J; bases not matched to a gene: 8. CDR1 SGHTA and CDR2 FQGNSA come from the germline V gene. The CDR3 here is CASSLSGTENSPLHF. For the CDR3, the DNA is TGTGCCAGCAGCCTATCCGGGACAGAGAATTCACCCCTCCACTTT.

The CDR3 DNA reads as TGTGCCAGCAGCTTCCAGGGAAGTGAGACCCAGTACTTC. Translation: CASSFQGSETQYF. The chain is built from TRBV7-9 and TRBJ2-5; D may be TRBD1 (5 bases). Germline V gene sequence: CDR1 SEHNR, CDR2 FQNEAQ (reference sequence). V was pared by 3 bases and J by 5 bases, with 10 bases between. This CDR3 has 13 residues.

In nucleotides, the CDR3 is TGTGCCAGCAGCGGGGATTGGGGGAGTGAGACCCAGTACTTC. Translating gives CASSGDWGSETQYF. This chain joins TRBV7-6 and TRBJ2-5, with D possibly being TRBD1 or TRBD2 (5 bases each). CDR3 length: 14 residues. CDR1 SGHVS and CDR2 FNYEAQ come from the germline V gene. Deletions cut 5 bases from V and 5 bases from J, with 15 bases between.

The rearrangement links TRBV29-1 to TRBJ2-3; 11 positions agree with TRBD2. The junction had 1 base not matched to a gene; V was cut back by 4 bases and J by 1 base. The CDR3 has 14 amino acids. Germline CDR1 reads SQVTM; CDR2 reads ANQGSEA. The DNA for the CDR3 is TGCAGCGTTGCACTAGCGGGAGGCACAGATACGCAGTATTTT. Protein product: CSVALAGGTDTQYF.

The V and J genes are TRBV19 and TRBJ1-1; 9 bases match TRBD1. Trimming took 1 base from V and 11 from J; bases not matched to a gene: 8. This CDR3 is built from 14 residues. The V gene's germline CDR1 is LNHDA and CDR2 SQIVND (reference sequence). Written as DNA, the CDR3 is TGTGCCAGTAGTATAGGTTCACAGGGGGCGGGGGCTTTCTTT. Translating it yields CASSIGSQGAGAFF.

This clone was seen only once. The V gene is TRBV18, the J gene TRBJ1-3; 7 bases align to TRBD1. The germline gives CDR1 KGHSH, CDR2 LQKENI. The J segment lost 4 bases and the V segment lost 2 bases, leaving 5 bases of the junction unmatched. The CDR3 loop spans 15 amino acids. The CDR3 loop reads CASSPAATGGNTIYF. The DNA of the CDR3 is TGTGCCAGCTCACCAGCTGCGACAGGGGGAAACACCATATATTTT.

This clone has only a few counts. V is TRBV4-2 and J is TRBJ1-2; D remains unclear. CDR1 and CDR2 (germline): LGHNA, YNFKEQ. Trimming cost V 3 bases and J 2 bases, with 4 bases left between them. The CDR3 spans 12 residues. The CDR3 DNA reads TGTGCCAGCAGCCACCCCAACTATGGCTACACCTTC. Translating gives CASSHPNYGYTF.

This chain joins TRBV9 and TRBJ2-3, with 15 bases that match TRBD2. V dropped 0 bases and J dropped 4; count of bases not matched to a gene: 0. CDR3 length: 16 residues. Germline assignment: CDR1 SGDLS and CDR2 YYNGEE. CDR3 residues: CASSVGTSGRADTQYF. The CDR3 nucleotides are TGTGCCAGCAGCGTAGGGACTAGCGGGAGGGCAGATACGCAGTATTTT.

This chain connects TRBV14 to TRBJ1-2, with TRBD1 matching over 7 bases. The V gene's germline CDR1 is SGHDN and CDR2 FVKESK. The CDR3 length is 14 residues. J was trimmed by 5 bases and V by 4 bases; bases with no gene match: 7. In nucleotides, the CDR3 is TGTGCCAGCAGCCGAGGAGGGGGCAGATATGGCTACACCTTC. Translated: CASSRGGGRYGYTF.

The CDR3 DNA reads TGCGCCAGCAGTGAGTTTAGCGGGAGGGCCGGAGAGACCCAGTACTTC. It translates to CASSEFSGRAGETQYF. The chain carries TRBV10-1 and TRBJ2-5; the match to TRBD2 covers 11 bases. With V trimmed by 1 base and J by 4 bases, 5 bases remained unmatched. The CDR3 loop spans 16 amino acids. Germline CDR1 reads WNHNN; CDR2 reads SYGVQD (reference sequence).

CDR3 in amino acids: CASTGRRGEKLFF. The CDR3 DNA follows: TGTGCCAGCACCGGACGGCGGGGTGAAAAACTGTTTTTT. This sequence joins TRBV6-6 and TRBJ1-4; D remains ambiguous. The germline gives CDR1 MNHNY, CDR2 SVGAGI (reference sequence). The CDR3 is made up of 13 amino acids. Trimming stripped 7 bases from V and 7 bases from J, with 13 bases between.